These T cell receptor beta chains were read from a single sample in a study of blood T cell repertoires in COVID-19. Clones were read by immunoSEQ multiplex PCR, and TCRdb kept only the in-frame ones, dropping some. The sample includes more than 95,000 clones, 84% seen only once; the top ten take under 30%. Source material: peripheral blood. The receptors shown here come from a man aged 60-69 years with acute or convalescent COVID-19. CDR3s include the opening cysteine and the closing phenylalanine or tryptophan. Fields, in order: J gene, D gene, V gene, clone size, CDR3 protein, CDR3 DNA. D genes are given only for firm matches. Size tells how often a clone was seen (once, few, many) or the class of an expanded clone, and some rows leave it out.

j_gene: TRBJ2-3
d_gene: -
v_gene: TRBV5-8
abundance: few
CDR3aa: CASSSSFRDRTQYF
CDR3nt: TGTGCCAGCAGCTCCTCCTTCAGGGATAGAACGCAGTATTTT

j_gene: TRBJ2-1
d_gene: -
v_gene: TRBV15
abundance: -
CDR3aa: CATSLSNEQFF
CDR3nt: TGTGCCACCAGCCTCTCCAATGAGCAGTTCTTC

j_gene: TRBJ1-5
d_gene: -
v_gene: TRBV5-1
abundance: -
CDR3aa: CASSSGNANQPQHF
CDR3nt: TGCGCCAGCAGTTCGGGTAATGCCAATCAGCCCCAGCATTTT

j_gene: TRBJ2-7
d_gene: -
v_gene: TRBV5-1
abundance: -
CDR3aa: CASSLGLPPYEQYF
CDR3nt: TGCGCCAGCAGCTTAGGACTGCCCCCCTACGAGCAGTACTTC

j_gene: TRBJ1-2
d_gene: TRBD1
v_gene: TRBV7-2
abundance: -
CDR3aa: CASSRLAGDRGRLDGYTF
CDR3nt: TGTGCCAGCAGCCGCCTTGCCGGAGACAGGGGGCGCCTAGATGGCTACACCTTC

j_gene: TRBJ1-4
d_gene: -
v_gene: TRBV5-1
abundance: few
CDR3aa: CASSLDRVNEKLFF
CDR3nt: TGCGCCAGCAGCTTGGACCGAGTTAATGAAAAACTGTTTTTT

j_gene: TRBJ1-5
d_gene: -
v_gene: TRBV7-8
abundance: -
CDR3aa: CASSLARDQPQHF
CDR3nt: TGTGCCAGCAGCTTAGCCCGTGATCAGCCCCAGCATTTT

j_gene: TRBJ1-6
d_gene: -
v_gene: TRBV5-8
abundance: -
CDR3aa: CASSLKPNSPLHF
CDR3nt: TGTGCCAGCAGCTTGAAGCCGAATTCACCCCTCCACTTT

j_gene: TRBJ1-1
d_gene: -
v_gene: TRBV12-3/TRBV12-4
abundance: -
CDR3aa: CASSWEGSTEAFF
CDR3nt: TGTGCCAGCTCCTGGGAAGGGAGTACTGAAGCTTTCTTT

j_gene: TRBJ2-1
d_gene: -
v_gene: TRBV12-3/TRBV12-4
abundance: -
CDR3aa: CASSLPSVHEQFF
CDR3nt: TGTGCCAGCAGTTTACCTAGCGTCCATGAGCAGTTCTTC

j_gene: TRBJ2-7
d_gene: -
v_gene: TRBV25-1
abundance: -
CDR3aa: CASSELGRGDEQYF
CDR3nt: TGTGCCAGCAGTGAACTGGGCAGGGGAGACGAGCAGTACTTC

j_gene: TRBJ1-1
d_gene: -
v_gene: TRBV18
abundance: -
CDR3aa: CASFELLNTEAFF
CDR3nt: TGTGCCAGCTTCGAACTGTTAAACACTGAAGCTTTCTTT

j_gene: TRBJ1-1
d_gene: -
v_gene: TRBV29-1
abundance: -
CDR3aa: CSVEGGQGTEAFF
CDR3nt: TGCAGCGTTGAAGGGGGTCAGGGCACTGAAGCTTTCTTT

j_gene: TRBJ1-1
d_gene: -
v_gene: TRBV5-1
abundance: once
CDR3aa: CASSEQGGGTEAFF
CDR3nt: TGCGCCAGCAGCGAACAGGGCGGAGGCACTGAAGCTTTCTTT

j_gene: TRBJ2-2
d_gene: -
v_gene: TRBV29-1
abundance: -
CDR3aa: CSVEGSRTNTGELFF
CDR3nt: TGCAGCGTTGAAGGGAGTCGAACGAACACCGGGGAGCTGTTTTTT

j_gene: TRBJ1-4
d_gene: TRBD1
v_gene: TRBV28
abundance: once
CDR3aa: CASTRTGSVEKLFF
CDR3nt: TGTGCCAGCACCCGGACAGGGTCAGTTGAAAAACTGTTTTTT

j_gene: TRBJ2-2
d_gene: TRBD2
v_gene: TRBV9
abundance: -
CDR3aa: CASSVVASGSLTGELFF
CDR3nt: TGTGCCAGCAGCGTAGTGGCTAGCGGGAGTCTCACCGGGGAGCTGTTTTTT

j_gene: TRBJ1-2
d_gene: -
v_gene: TRBV7-2
abundance: -
CDR3aa: CASSLDPQGGNYGYTF
CDR3nt: TGTGCCAGCAGCTTAGATCCCCAAGGCGGGAACTATGGCTACACCTTC

j_gene: TRBJ2-7
d_gene: -
v_gene: TRBV7-9
abundance: -
CDR3aa: CATIPRLSYEQYF
CDR3nt: TGTGCCACCATACCTCGGTTATCCTACGAGCAGTACTTC

j_gene: TRBJ1-2
d_gene: TRBD1
v_gene: TRBV5-1
abundance: -
CDR3aa: CASSRTGDNYGYTF
CDR3nt: TGCGCCAGCAGTCGGACAGGAGATAACTATGGCTACACCTTC

j_gene: TRBJ1-6
d_gene: -
v_gene: TRBV5-1
abundance: few
CDR3aa: CASRFTSSYNSPLHF
CDR3nt: TGCGCCAGCAGATTTACCAGCTCCTATAATTCACCCCTCCACTTT

j_gene: TRBJ1-2
d_gene: TRBD1
v_gene: TRBV5-6
abundance: -
CDR3aa: CASSPGQYGYTF
CDR3nt: TGTGCCAGCAGCCCGGGACAGTATGGCTACACCTTC

j_gene: TRBJ1-2
d_gene: -
v_gene: TRBV6-5
abundance: -
CDR3aa: CASSSQGDGYTF
CDR3nt: TGTGCCAGCAGTTCACAGGGAGATGGCTACACCTTC

j_gene: TRBJ1-5
d_gene: -
v_gene: TRBV19
abundance: medium-sized
CDR3aa: CASSTGEYQPQHF
CDR3nt: TGTGCCAGTAGTACGGGGGAGTATCAGCCCCAGCATTTT

j_gene: TRBJ2-7
d_gene: -
v_gene: TRBV5-1
abundance: -
CDR3aa: CARSLEREQYF
CDR3nt: TGCGCCAGAAGCCTCGAGAGGGAGCAGTACTTC

j_gene: TRBJ1-5
d_gene: -
v_gene: TRBV5-1
abundance: -
CDR3aa: CASSLLGGHQPQHF
CDR3nt: TGCGCCAGCAGCTTGTTAGGGGGTCATCAGCCCCAGCATTTT

j_gene: TRBJ2-7
d_gene: -
v_gene: TRBV9
abundance: -
CDR3aa: CASSVDEESWTRGSYEQYF
CDR3nt: TGTGCCAGCAGCGTAGATGAAGAGAGCTGGACTAGGGGGTCCTACGAGCAGTACTTC

j_gene: TRBJ1-3
d_gene: TRBD1
v_gene: TRBV2
abundance: -
CDR3aa: CASRGTGAGNTIYF
CDR3nt: TGTGCCAGCAGAGGGACAGGGGCTGGAAACACCATATATTTT

j_gene: TRBJ2-1
d_gene: TRBD1
v_gene: TRBV6-2/TRBV6-3
abundance: -
CDR3aa: CASSYGTGERGEQFF
CDR3nt: TGTGCCAGCAGTTACGGGACAGGGGAAAGGGGTGAGCAGTTCTTC

j_gene: TRBJ2-5
d_gene: TRBD2
v_gene: TRBV6-5
abundance: -
CDR3aa: CASTRGPREGETQYF
CDR3nt: TGTGCCAGCACCAGAGGCCCCAGGGAGGGAGAGACCCAGTACTTC

j_gene: TRBJ2-3
d_gene: -
v_gene: TRBV5-1
abundance: -
CDR3aa: CASSPGTLSTDTQYF
CDR3nt: TGCGCCAGCAGCCCCGGGACACTTAGCACAGATACGCAGTATTTT

j_gene: TRBJ2-1
d_gene: TRBD2
v_gene: TRBV19
abundance: -
CDR3aa: CASSAPGLAGGSEQFF
CDR3nt: TGTGCCAGTAGCGCACCGGGACTAGCGGGAGGTAGTGAGCAGTTCTTC

j_gene: TRBJ2-3
d_gene: -
v_gene: TRBV30
abundance: -
CDR3aa: CAWGRGDTQYF
CDR3nt: TGTGCCTGGGGTCGAGGAGATACGCAGTATTTT

j_gene: TRBJ2-7
d_gene: TRBD1
v_gene: TRBV3-1/TRBV3-2
abundance: -
CDR3aa: CASSQGAHFDRDPYEQYF
CDR3nt: TGTGCCAGCAGCCAAGGGGCCCACTTCGACAGGGACCCCTACGAGCAGTACTTC

j_gene: TRBJ1-2
d_gene: -
v_gene: TRBV14
abundance: -
CDR3aa: CASSQAQSYGYTF
CDR3nt: TGTGCCAGCAGCCAAGCACAATCCTATGGCTACACCTTC

j_gene: TRBJ2-5
d_gene: TRBD1
v_gene: TRBV9
abundance: -
CDR3aa: CASSALGTALQETQYF
CDR3nt: TGTGCCAGCAGCGCGCTGGGGACAGCATTACAAGAGACCCAGTACTTC

j_gene: TRBJ2-5
d_gene: TRBD2
v_gene: TRBV6-5
abundance: -
CDR3aa: CASSKGLDGTQYF
CDR3nt: TGTGCCAGCAGCAAGGGACTAGATGGGACCCAGTACTTC

j_gene: TRBJ2-1
d_gene: TRBD1
v_gene: TRBV5-4
abundance: -
CDR3aa: CAPSFRQGRKFF
CDR3nt: TGTGCCCCCAGCTTCAGACAGGGGCGAAAGTTCTTC

j_gene: TRBJ2-1
d_gene: TRBD1
v_gene: TRBV10-3
abundance: -
CDR3aa: CVSQGGTEQFF
CDR3nt: TGTGTCTCGCAAGGGGGCACTGAGCAGTTCTTC

j_gene: TRBJ2-2
d_gene: -
v_gene: TRBV3-1/TRBV3-2
abundance: -
CDR3aa: CATNTANTGELFF
CDR3nt: TGTGCCACCAATACAGCCAACACCGGGGAGCTGTTTTTT

j_gene: TRBJ1-6
d_gene: -
v_gene: TRBV6-6
abundance: -
CDR3aa: CASRGQDSPLHF
CDR3nt: TGTGCCAGCAGGGGGCAGGATTCACCCCTCCACTTT

j_gene: TRBJ1-1
d_gene: -
v_gene: TRBV5-6
abundance: -
CDR3aa: CASSWARLNTEAFF
CDR3nt: TGTGCCAGCAGCTGGGCGAGATTGAACACTGAAGCTTTCTTT

j_gene: TRBJ2-7
d_gene: -
v_gene: TRBV6-6
abundance: few
CDR3aa: CASSYLGQTYEQYF
CDR3nt: TGTGCCAGCAGTTACCTTGGACAGACCTACGAGCAGTACTTC

j_gene: TRBJ1-2
d_gene: -
v_gene: TRBV7-2
abundance: -
CDR3aa: CASSQDINYGYTF
CDR3nt: TGTGCCAGCAGCCAGGACATCAACTATGGCTACACCTTC

j_gene: TRBJ1-1
d_gene: -
v_gene: TRBV5-1
abundance: -
CDR3aa: CASRKNTNSGEEAFF
CDR3nt: TGCGCCAGCAGAAAGAATACAAACAGCGGTGAGGAAGCTTTCTTT

j_gene: TRBJ2-2
d_gene: -
v_gene: TRBV2
abundance: -
CDR3aa: CASSPPRGAGTGELFF
CDR3nt: TGTGCCAGCAGTCCCCCCCGGGGAGCGGGCACCGGGGAGCTGTTTTTT

j_gene: TRBJ2-5
d_gene: -
v_gene: TRBV6-5
abundance: -
CDR3aa: CASSLNGGQTQYF
CDR3nt: TGTGCCAGCAGCCTTAACGGGGGTCAGACCCAGTACTTC

j_gene: TRBJ2-1
d_gene: -
v_gene: TRBV5-1
abundance: -
CDR3aa: CASSLKDIGAEQFF
CDR3nt: TGCGCCAGCAGCCTGAAGGATATTGGGGCTGAGCAGTTCTTC

j_gene: TRBJ2-5
d_gene: -
v_gene: TRBV28
abundance: -
CDR3aa: CASSSTSVETQYF
CDR3nt: TGTGCCAGCAGTTCTACTAGTGTCGAGACCCAGTACTTC